This TCR beta chain was sequenced in a study of beta chain features in type 1 diabetes. Study-wide findings and caveats: TCRB CDR3s were moderately but significantly shorter in Type 1 diabetes patients in all four CD4+ subsets.

Turning to this clone: The target antigen is unknown.

Of the isolated RNA, all was reverse transcribed, and so the sequenced material was expressed TCRB transcripts. Clones were read by immunoSEQ multiplex PCR, and TCRdb kept only the in-frame ones, dropping some. The repertoire holds 680,000 or so clones, with around 15% as singletons. The CDR3 contains 16 residues. Trimming removed 3 bases at V and 2 bases at J, with 14 bases between. Germline V lookup: CDR1 LNHDA, CDR2 SQIVND (reference sequence). This sequence was found in a man aged 18 to 29 with type 1 diabetes. The chain employs TRBV19 and TRBJ2-1; D possibly matches TRBD1 or TRBD2 (5 bases each). Input material: naive CD4+ T cells from blood. The CDR3 nucleotides are TGTGCCAGTAGTATGCCACCGGGACGCACCTACAATGAGCAGTTCTTC. It encodes CASSMPPGRTYNEQFF.